These T cell receptor gamma chains were read from a single sample in a study of human gamma delta and Vdelta1 T cells. TCRdb repeated clone calling on the PCR reads with CATT. Of 5,000 or so gamma-chain clones listed, about 30% are singletons. Their recognized antigens are unknown. Sequencing input: Vdelta1 gamma-delta T cells from blood grown in culture (DOT cells). The receptors here all came from a human donor in good health. Both conserved end residues are part of each CDR3. Fields, in order: clone size, CDR3 length, J gene, V gene, CDR3 DNA, CDR3 protein. A clone size is listed for some rows: how often the clone was seen (once, few, many), or a class if it is expanded.

>few|13|TRGJ1/TRGJ2|TRGV9
TGTGCCTTGTGGGAGGTGCAATATTATAAGAAACTCTTT
CALWEVQYYKKLF
>NA|12|TRGJ1/TRGJ2|TRGV8
TGTGCCACCTGGGATAGATATTATAAGAAACTATTT
CATWDRYYKKLF
>few|11|TRGJ1/TRGJ2|TRGV9
TGTGCCTTGTTGGGGTATTATAAGAAACTCTTT
CALLGYYKKLF
>few|9|TRGJ1/TRGJ2|TRGV3
TGTGCCACCTGGGACATGTTTCTCTTT
CATWDMFLF
>few|15|TRGJP2|TRGV4
TGTGCCACCTGGGAGTCATATAGTAGTGATTGGATCAAGACGTTT
CATWESYSSDWIKTF
>NA|15|TRGJP2|TRGV8
TGTGCCACCTGGGATACCCGGGGTAGTGATTGGATCAAGACGTTT
CATWDTRGSDWIKTF
>few|13|TRGJ1/TRGJ2|TRGV5
TGTGCCACCTGGGACGAGGATTATTATAAGAAACTCTTT
CATWDEDYYKKLF
>NA|14|TRGJ1/TRGJ2|TRGV3
TGTGCCACCTGGGACAGAAAGAGGTATTATAAGAAACTCTTT
CATWDRKRYYKKLF
>NA|13|TRGJP2|TRGV2
TGTGCCACCTGGGACGGGCTCAATTGGATCAAGACGTTT
CATWDGLNWIKTF
>NA|20|TRGJP2|TRGV2
TGTGCCACCTGGGACGGGCCAAAGGTACCTAGGTTGAGTAGTGATTGGATCAAGACGTTT
CATWDGPKVPRLSSDWIKTF
>few|12|TRGJ1/TRGJ2|TRGV4
TGTGCCACCTGGGATGGGCTTGGTAAGAAACTCTTT
CATWDGLGKKLF
>NA|13|TRGJ1/TRGJ2|TRGV2
TGTGCCACCTGGGACGGGCTATGTTATAAGAAACTCTTT
CATWDGLCYKKLF
>NA|15|TRGJ1/TRGJ2|TRGV5
TGTGCCCCCTGGGACAGGAGGGCGAATTATTATAAGAAACTCTTT
CAPWDRRANYYKKLF
>medium-sized|16|TRGJ1/TRGJ2|TRGV5
TGTGCCACCTGGGACAGTCCCTTGACAGACTATTATAAGAAACTCTTT
CATWDSPLTDYYKKLF